This TCR beta chain originates from a study of cytomegalovirus exposure and HLA in healthy donors. The overall study: In an early release, HLA-typed donors contributed some 80 million unique TCR sequences.

Trimming removed 3 bases at V and 7 bases at J, with 6 bases between. Germline V gene sequence: CDR1 MGHRA, CDR2 YSYEKL. This CDR3 spans 12 amino acids. In the case of this clone: Its antigen is still unknown.

Whereas donors were nominally healthy upon sampling, unrecorded immune exposures were probable. The PCR was carried out with 60 Vbeta primers and 13 Jbeta primers. Only in-frame clones appear in the TCRdb table, and some are missing; sequencing was by immunoSEQ multiplex PCR. The sample table sets out around 75,000 clones. Notes on the study in general: A later analysis reportedly identified an Asian-associated ancestry cluster as carrying fewer N-insertions than the roughly 700-donor mean. Segments of the TCR beta V type were, in most cases, productive about 87% or about 30% of the time in an earlier analysis.

The sample was PBMCs. The clonotype was recovered from a man aged 45-65 years in good health and CMV-seropositive. The V call is TRBV4-1, the J call TRBJ1-4; D might be TRBD1 (5 bases). In nucleotides, the CDR3 is TGCGCCAGCAGCCAGGGGGGTGAAAAACTGTTTTTT. The encoded protein is CASSQGGEKLFF.